The rows below give T cell receptor beta chains drawn from one sample of a study. TCRdb re-analysed the multiplex PCR reads in MiXCR, keeping a single row per CDR3 protein. The table has roughly 2,000 distinct CDR3 sequences, approximately 18% seen once. Sequencing was carried out using Tregs sorted from blood. These receptors were taken from a female donor with breast cancer. The CDR3 runs from the conserved cysteine through the conserved F or W. Rows may omit the clone size; those that give it use once, few, many or a size class.

j_call,v_call,clone_size,cdr3_aa
TRBJ1-2,TRBV12-3/TRBV12-4,medium-sized,CASRSNYGYTF
TRBJ1-2,TRBV12-3/TRBV12-4,few,CASSLSPGAGYTF
TRBJ1-2,TRBV12-3/TRBV12-4,large,CASSRREEGGYTF
TRBJ1-2,TRBV12-3/TRBV12-4,many,CASSLRRVTSGYTF
TRBJ1-2,TRBV12-3/TRBV12-4,medium-sized,CASTFDGTGGIGYTF
TRBJ1-2,TRBV12-3/TRBV12-4,large,CASDDRGGDGYTF
TRBJ1-2,TRBV12-3/TRBV12-4,medium-sized,CASSPQTYYGYTF
TRBJ1-2,TRBV12-3/TRBV12-4,medium-sized,CASSFLRGPGDGYTF
TRBJ1-2,TRBV12-3/TRBV12-4,.,CASRIVNYGYTF
TRBJ1-2,TRBV12-3/TRBV12-4,medium-sized,CASSSGGDYGYTF
TRBJ1-2,TRBV12-3/TRBV12-4,medium-sized,CASSQKGPYGYTF
TRBJ1-2,TRBV12-3/TRBV12-4,medium-sized,CASSLALTGGYTF
TRBJ1-2,TRBV12-3/TRBV12-4,medium-sized,CASSPDMSDYGYTF
TRBJ1-2,TRBV12-3/TRBV12-4,medium-sized,CASIRDGLNYGYTF
TRBJ1-2,TRBV12-3/TRBV12-4,medium-sized,CASSYTGDYGYTF
TRBJ1-2,TRBV12-3/TRBV12-4,medium-sized,CASSTDRAAYGYTF
TRBJ1-2,TRBV12-3/TRBV12-4,medium-sized,CASSPSGVGYGYTF
TRBJ1-2,TRBV12-3/TRBV12-4,medium-sized,CASSSTGSRGYTF